Shown below are 17 T cell receptor beta chains from a single sample sequenced in a study of blood T cell repertoires in COVID-19. The repertoire was sequenced with immunoSEQ multiplex PCR; TCRdb's copy has only in-frame clones and lacks some. The sample lists about 120,000 clones; almost 90% were seen once. What was sequenced was peripheral blood. All receptors derive from a woman aged 60-75 years with COVID-19, enrolled during active disease.

The gene calls are TRBV5-1 and TRBJ2-7; 7 bases match TRBD1. From germline, CDR1 is SGHRS and CDR2 YFSETQ. V lost 0 bases and J lost 2; bases outside the gene matches: 5. The CDR3 extends over 15 amino acids. The CDR3 bases are TGCGCCAGCAGCTTGGGGGACAGTACTACCTACGAGCAGTACTTC. It yields the protein CASSLGDSTTYEQYF.

The chain employs TRBV6-5 and TRBJ2-3, with 7 bases that match TRBD2. The CDR3 covers 14 residues. CDR1 is MNHEY, CDR2 SVGAGI, per germline. Trimming cost V 6 bases and J 3 bases; bases outside gene matches: 6. CDR3 amino acids: CASRTGGRTDTQYF. CDR3 sequence (DNA): TGTGCCAGCAGGACGGGGGGTCGGACAGATACGCAGTATTTT.

This rearrangement joins TRBV7-2 to TRBJ1-2; no reliable D call. The CDR3 length is 18 residues. Germline V gives CDR1 SGHTA, CDR2 FQGNSA. V was clipped by 1 base and J by 1 base, with 19 bases between them. CDR3 amino acids: CASSLVPTTIQYNYGYTF. For the CDR3, the DNA is TGTGCCAGCAGCTTAGTCCCAACAACAATACAATATAACTATGGCTACACCTTC. Based on the CDR3 plus reference TRBV7-2 and TRBJ1-2, the full variable domain is GAGVSQSPSNKVTEKGKDVELRCDPISGHTALYWYRQSLGQGLEFLIYFQGNSAPDKSGLPSDRFSAERTGGSVSTLTIQRTQQEDSAVYLCASSLVPTTIQYNYGYTFGSGTRLTVV.

V and J are TRBV19 and TRBJ2-7; 8 bases map to TRBD1. CDR1 and CDR2 (germline): LNHDA, SQIVND (reference sequence). CDR3 length equals 15 residues. V shed 5 bases, J shed 2 bases, and the junction held 8 bases outside the gene matches. The CDR3 region is CASSPRRTGTYEQYF. CDR3 bases: TGTGCCAGTAGTCCCCGTCGGACAGGGACCTACGAGCAGTACTTC.

The chain couples TRBV2 to TRBJ1-2, with unresolved D. The CDR3 contains 15 residues. Germline V gene lookup returns CDR1 SNHLY and CDR2 FYNNEI. V was cut by 1 base and J by 7 bases, with 16 bases left in between. The CDR3 nucleotides read TGTGCCAGCAGTGAAGGTGGGCAGCTCCGATTTGGCTACACCTTC. It yields the protein CASSEGGQLRFGYTF.

This sequence joins TRBV4-2 and TRBJ1-3, with a possible D match to TRBD1 (6 bases). The CDR3 sequence is 16 residues long. Looked up from germline, CDR1 is LGHNA and CDR2 is YNFKEQ. Trimming stripped 0 bases from V and 9 bases from J, with 18 bases between. The CDR3 DNA reads TGTGCCAGCAGCCAAGATTCGCAGGGGCGTCGGGGCACCATATATTTT. Encoded protein: CASSQDSQGRRGTIYF.

The chain is built from TRBV7-9 and TRBJ1-4; D is undetermined. Trimming stripped 3 bases from V and 8 bases from J, with 16 bases between. Germline V gives CDR1 SEHNR, CDR2 FQNEAQ (reference sequence). CDR3 length: 15 residues. The CDR3 is CASSLSTAGWEKLFF. CDR3 bases: TGTGCCAGCAGCTTGTCGACGGCGGGCTGGGAAAAACTGTTTTTT.

V usage is TRBV5-8 and J usage is TRBJ2-1; D is possibly TRBD2 (5 bases). The V end lost 0 bases, the J end lost 8 bases, and 15 bases lay between the germline ends. Germline V lookup: CDR1 SGHTS, CDR2 YDEGEE. The CDR3 is made up of 15 amino acids. The CDR3 DNA sequence: TGTGCCAGCAGCTTGGAAGGTGGCGACGGGGATGAGCAGTTCTTC. Amino acid sequence: CASSLEGGDGDEQFF.

The CDR3: CASSARLAGGTDTQYF. CDR3 nucleotide sequence: TGTGCCAGCAGTGCTCGACTAGCGGGGGGCACAGATACGCAGTATTTT. The rearrangement links TRBV27 to TRBJ2-3, with 12 positions matching TRBD2. Germline values: CDR1 MNHEY, CDR2 SMNVEV (reference sequence). The CDR3 totals 16 residues. Trimming cost V 5 bases and J 1 base; bases outside gene matches: 4.

The genes are TRBV7-3 and TRBJ2-3; D possibly corresponds to TRBD1 (5 bases). This CDR3 is 15 amino acids long. V lost 2 bases to trimming and J lost 5 bases, with 14 bases between them. CDR1 and CDR2 (germline): SGHTA, FQGTGA. CDR3 sequence: CASSLGAFPGDTQYF. The CDR3 bases are TGTGCCAGCAGCTTAGGGGCATTCCCCGGAGATACGCAGTATTTT. Drawing the rest from reference TRBV7-3 and TRBJ2-3, the complete variable domain is GAGVSQTPSNKVTEKGKYVELRCDPISGHTALYWYRQSLGQGPEFLIYFQGTGAADDSGLPNDRFFAVRPEGSVSTLKIQRTERGDSAVYLCASSLGAFPGDTQYFGPGTRLTVL.

The chain is built from TRBV2 and TRBJ1-3; D possibly corresponds to TRBD1 (5 bases). This CDR3 comprises 17 residues. Germline V lookup: CDR1 SNHLY, CDR2 FYNNEI. V gave up 0 bases and J gave up 4 bases, with 16 bases separating them. The CDR3 sequence: CASSEALGGTTGNTIYF. The CDR3 nucleotides read TGTGCCAGCAGTGAAGCGCTGGGGGGTACAACGGGAAACACCATATATTTT.

The chain carries TRBV25-1 and TRBJ2-1; a possible D gene is TRBD1 (7 bases). CDR3 length: 17 residues. The V gene's germline CDR1 is MGHDK and CDR2 SYGVNS. The V end lost 2 bases, the J end lost 1 base, and 15 bases lay between the germline ends. CDR3 region: CASSEVAGQPSYNEQFF. CDR3 sequence (DNA): TGTGCCAGCAGTGAAGTCGCGGGACAGCCGTCCTACAATGAGCAGTTCTTC.

This chain connects TRBV9 to TRBJ2-7; TRBD1 matches at 7 bases. CDR3 size: 15 residues. Germline V gene lookup returns CDR1 SGDLS and CDR2 YYNGEE. The V and J ends lost 0 bases and 5 bases, in that order; junction bases with no gene match: 8. The CDR3 protein is CASSVETGIAHEQYF. CDR3 bases: TGTGCCAGCAGCGTAGAGACAGGGATTGCCCACGAGCAGTACTTC.

The chain employs TRBV6-5 and TRBJ1-2; the D gene is possibly TRBD1 (5 bases). V gave up 0 bases and J gave up 8 bases, with 13 bases separating them. The CDR3 has 14 residues. Germline assignment: CDR1 MNHEY and CDR2 SVGAGI. CDR3 region: CASSYSRGGRGYTF. The CDR3 DNA sequence: TGTGCCAGCAGTTACTCGAGGGGAGGTCGAGGCTACACCTTC.

This clone was seen only once. The gene calls are TRBV3-1 (or the pseudogene TRBV3-2) and TRBJ2-7; no reliable D call. The CDR3 extends over 11 amino acids. V lost 6 bases, J lost 4 bases, and 7 bases lay in between. Germline CDR1 LGHDT, CDR2 YNNKEL (reference sequence). This CDR3 is CASSVDYEQYF. DNA of the CDR3: TGTGCCAGCAGTGTAGATTACGAGCAGTACTTC.

The chain employs TRBV7-9 and TRBJ2-6; 8 bases map to TRBD2. The ends lost 7 bases at V and 7 bases at J; junction bases unmatched: 12. Germline CDR1 reads SEHNR; CDR2 reads FQNEAQ (reference sequence). The CDR3 consists of 16 residues. The CDR3 bases are TGTGCCAGCAACCCCGGGGGGGTGCTTCGTGCCAACGTCCTGACTTTC. Its translation: CASNPGGVLRANVLTF.

The chain links TRBV14 to TRBJ2-1; 8 nucleotides align to TRBD1. Germline lookup yields CDR1 SGHDN and CDR2 FVKESK. The length of the CDR3 is 15 residues. V was clipped by 7 bases and J by 9 bases; unmatched bases: 14. CDR3 sequence reads: CASTPDATGEVEQFF. CDR3 coding DNA: TGTGCCAGCACCCCGGACGCGACAGGGGAGGTTGAGCAGTTCTTC.